The next 32 T cell receptor beta chains were all read from a single sample in a study of cytomegalovirus exposure and HLA in healthy donors. It was with 60 Vbeta and 13 Jbeta primers that the PCR ran. Sequencing used immunoSEQ multiplex PCR; TCRdb keeps in-frame clones, though not all of them. Counted here are about 150,000 clones, 80% to 90% occurring once; the ten biggest clones make up under 5%. The sample consisted of PBMCs. The receptors shown here come from a girl aged 10 to 17 in good health and CMV-seropositive.

The chain recombines TRBV30 with TRBJ2-3; 9 positions agree with TRBD2. The CDR3 has 18 residues. Unmatched junction bases numbered 14, after V lost 0 bases and J lost 4 bases. The germline CDR1 and CDR2 sequences are GTSNPN and SVGIG (reference sequence). The CDR3 loop reads CAWSVKDSKRGVPDTQYF. In DNA form, the CDR3 reads TGTGCCTGGAGTGTGAAGGACTCTAAGCGGGGGGTCCCAGATACGCAGTATTTT.

The rearrangement links TRBV11-2 to TRBJ1-2; 8 positions match TRBD1. This CDR3 has 15 residues. The V gene's germline CDR1 is SGHAT and CDR2 FQNNGV. V was clipped by 6 bases and J by 3 bases; unmatched bases: 9. The CDR3 DNA reads as TGTGCCAGCAGGGCTACAGGGGGTTCTGACTATGGCTACACCTTC. It yields the protein CASRATGGSDYGYTF.

This clone was seen just once. The chain carries TRBV19 and TRBJ2-6; perhaps TRBD1 as D (5 bases). The CDR3 length is 16 residues. The V end lost 5 bases, the J end lost 4 bases, and 15 bases lay between the germline ends. Germline CDR1 reads LNHDA; CDR2 reads SQIVND (reference sequence). The CDR3 DNA reads TGTGCCAGTAGTGGGGCCAGGGCGGCCGGGGCCAACGTCCTGACTTTC. Residues: CASSGARAAGANVLTF.

This chain links TRBV30 with TRBJ1-1; D gene unclear. From germline, CDR1 is GTSNPN and CDR2 SVGIG (reference sequence). V lost 2 bases to trimming and J lost 7 bases, with 11 bases between them. The CDR3 loop spans 12 amino acids. The CDR3 DNA sequence: TGTGCCTGGAGTCCAACACGATATGAAGCTTTCTTT. This translates into CAWSPTRYEAFF.

This clone has only one observation. The gene calls are TRBV30 and TRBJ2-1; D gene unclear. Germline-derived CDR1 and CDR2 are GTSNPN and SVGIG (reference sequence). The V end lost 2 bases, the J end lost 6 bases, and 8 bases lay between the germline ends. CDR3 size: 12 residues. As DNA, the CDR3 is TGTGCCTGGAGTTTGGAGCGCAATGAGCAGTTCTTC. Its translation: CAWSLERNEQFF.

This chain joins TRBV18 and TRBJ2-1; TRBD2 aligns across 12 bases. Germline CDR1 KGHSH, CDR2 LQKENI. The CDR3 runs to 18 residues. V dropped 1 base and J dropped 5; count of bases not matched to a gene: 9. CDR3 in amino acids: CASSPRASGGANDNEQFF. CDR3 nucleotides: TGTGCCAGCTCACCACGTGCTAGCGGGGGGGCGAATGACAATGAGCAGTTCTTC.

This chain joins TRBV27 and TRBJ2-5; the D gene is possibly TRBD2 (6 bases). TRBJ2-7 matches the DNA end more closely, so the J call is doubtful. This CDR3 has 18 amino acids. Germline lookup yields CDR1 MNHEY and CDR2 SMNVEV (reference sequence). The CDR3, as DNA: TGTGCCAGCAGTTTTTCGGGAGAGGTTGGCAGTCAAGCCTACGAGCAGTACTTC. Protein: CASSFSGEVGSQAYEQYF.

The J gene is TRBJ1-1, the V gene TRBV13; TRBD1 matches at 8 bases. Germline values: CDR1 PRHDT, CDR2 FYEKMQ (reference sequence). The J segment lost 4 bases and the V segment lost 0 bases, leaving 10 bases of the junction unmatched. This CDR3 spans 17 amino acids. The CDR3 region has the DNA TGTGCCAGCAGCTTAGGGGACAGGGCAGGGTTAGGCACTGAAGCTTTCTTT. Its translation: CASSLGDRAGLGTEAFF.

The rearrangement joins TRBV20-1 to TRBJ1-1; D ambiguous. The germline gives CDR1 DFQATT, CDR2 SNEGSKA (reference sequence). Trimming removed 4 bases from V and 3 bases from J, with 6 bases in between. This CDR3 contains 11 residues. CDR3 nucleotides: TGCAGTGCTATCCGGTACACTGAAGCTTTCTTT. It codes for CSAIRYTEAFF.

The sample holds one count of this clone. The chain combines TRBV18 with TRBJ1-2; D uncertain. The V gene's germline CDR1 is KGHSH and CDR2 LQKENI. V lost 3 bases to trimming and J lost 6 bases, with 8 bases between them. The CDR3 sequence is 12 residues long. CDR3 bases: TGTGCCAGCTCACCGGAGGCCGATGGCTACACCTTC. Encoded protein: CASSPEADGYTF.

This clone was recorded a few times. The chain links TRBV10-3 to TRBJ1-2; 7 nucleotides line up with TRBD1. CDR1 ENHRY and CDR2 SYGVKD come from the germline V gene. The CDR3 contains 16 residues. V dropped 2 bases and J dropped 8; count of bases not matched to a gene: 14. CDR3 sequence: CAISEARQGSSTGYTF. Written as DNA, the CDR3 is TGTGCCATCAGTGAGGCGAGACAGGGATCGTCTACGGGCTACACCTTC.

This clone was counted between two and nine times. CDR3 residues: CASSFRIRDREQETQYF. CDR3 bases: TGTGCCAGCAGTTTCCGAATCCGGGACAGGGAACAAGAGACCCAGTACTTC. The rearrangement uses TRBV27 and TRBJ2-5; 9 bases map to TRBD1. This CDR3 contains 17 residues. The germline gives CDR1 MNHEY, CDR2 SMNVEV (reference sequence). The ends lost 3 bases at V and 2 bases at J; junction bases unmatched: 10.

This chain uses TRBV5-4 with TRBJ2-3; 8 nucleotides match TRBD2. Per the germline V gene, CDR1 is SGHNT and CDR2 is YYREEE (reference sequence). V gave up 5 bases and J gave up 5 bases; unmatched junction bases: 13. The CDR3 totals 16 residues. Here the CDR3 DNA reads TGTGCCAGCAGAAGCGGTACGGGGGGGCGGGGAGATACGCAGTATTTT. Translation gives CASRSGTGGRGDTQYF.

The chain has TRBV27 and TRBJ1-2, with D uncertain. Germline V lookup: CDR1 MNHEY, CDR2 SMNVEV (reference sequence). The CDR3 has 16 residues. V lost 2 bases, J lost 1 base, and 14 bases lay in between. This chain's CDR3 is CASSLNGRDFNYGYTF. The CDR3 region has the DNA TGTGCCAGCAGTTTAAACGGACGGGATTTTAACTATGGCTACACCTTC.

As regards this clone: One end of the junction varies from germline; a read error may be responsible. The chain links TRBV30 to TRBJ1-3, with a tentative D call TRBD1 (6 bases). The germline V gene has CDR1 GTSNPN and CDR2 SVGIG (reference sequence). CDR3 length: 17 residues. This chain's CDR3 is CSLAHPRTVRAGNTIFF. CDR3 nucleotide sequence: TGTTCATTAGCCCACCCCCGGACAGTGAGGGCTGGAAACACCATATTTTTT.

The rearrangement joins TRBV27 to TRBJ2-3; D is unresolved. Germline CDR1 MNHEY, CDR2 SMNVEV (reference sequence). V gave up 5 bases and J gave up 4 bases, with 7 bases separating them. This CDR3 region has 12 residues. CDR3 protein: CASSPYSDTQYF. The CDR3 DNA follows: TGTGCCAGCAGTCCCTATTCAGATACGCAGTATTTT.

The chain has TRBV9 and TRBJ1-1, with TRBD1 matching 8 bases. This CDR3 spans 17 amino acids. CDR1 is SGDLS, CDR2 YYNGEE, per germline. The junction had 20 bases not matched to a gene; V was cut back by 6 bases and J by 7 bases. The CDR3 protein is CASTVSGRTGPANEAFF. For the CDR3, the DNA is TGTGCCAGCACCGTTAGCGGTAGGACAGGGCCGGCAAATGAAGCTTTCTTT. The full variable domain, completed using reference TRBV9 and TRBJ1-1, is DSGVTQTPKHLITATGQRVTLRCSPRSGDLSVYWYQQSLDQGLQFLIQYYNGEERAKGNILERFSAQQFPDLHSELNLSSLELGDSALYFCASTVSGRTGPANEAFFGQGTRLTVV.

The rearrangement uses TRBV19 and TRBJ2-7; 8 bases line up with TRBD1. Germline V gene sequence: CDR1 LNHDA, CDR2 SQIVND (reference sequence). The trim removed 4 bases at V and 3 bases at J, leaving 8 bases unmatched. This CDR3 comprises 15 residues. The CDR3 nucleotides are TGTGCCAGTAGTAGAACCGGGACAGGCAACTACGAGCAGTACTTC. It yields the protein CASSRTGTGNYEQYF.

The chain couples TRBV19 to TRBJ2-3; no clear D gene. Germline lookup yields CDR1 LNHDA and CDR2 SQIVND (reference sequence). V lost 5 bases and J lost 6, with 15 bases in between. The CDR3 length is 14 residues. CDR3 region: CASSPVLYGDTQYF. In nucleotides, the CDR3 is TGTGCCAGTAGTCCCGTCCTCTATGGTGATACGCAGTATTTT.

V usage is TRBV7-9 and J usage is TRBJ1-2; TRBD1 might be the D (6 bases). Germline V gene lookup returns CDR1 SEHNR and CDR2 FQNEAQ (reference sequence). The CDR3 runs 13 residues. V lost 5 bases to trimming and J lost 2 bases, with 9 bases between them. CDR3 DNA: TGTGCCAGCAGCCGGGACATGAACTATGGCTACACCTTC. Protein product: CASSRDMNYGYTF.

The chain employs TRBV6-1 and TRBJ1-1; D is possibly TRBD1 (6 bases). CDR3 size: 16 residues. V was cut by 3 bases and J by 0 bases, with 14 bases left in between. The germline V gene encodes CDR1 MNHNS and CDR2 SASEGT. This CDR3 reads CASSDGTLRLNTEAFF. The CDR3 bases are TGTGCCAGCAGTGACGGGACACTCCGACTGAACACTGAAGCTTTCTTT.

J is TRBJ2-1 and V is TRBV5-1; D gene uncertain. Germline assignment: CDR1 SGHRS and CDR2 YFSETQ. The CDR3 has 13 residues. The V end lost 3 bases, the J end lost 5 bases, and 9 bases lay between the germline ends. The DNA of the CDR3 is TGCGCCAGCAGCTACTTGGGCGACAATGAGCAGTTCTTC. Translation: CASSYLGDNEQFF.

The chain is built from TRBV19 and TRBJ1-5, with D possibly TRBD1 on 6 matching bases. Germline V gives CDR1 LNHDA, CDR2 SQIVND (reference sequence). Trimming removed 3 bases from V and 1 base from J, with 19 bases in between. This CDR3 comprises 18 residues. CDR3 amino acids: CASSIRGDGGTSNQPQHF. The CDR3 coding sequence is TGTGCCAGTAGTATTAGGGGGGACGGGGGGACGAGCAATCAGCCCCAGCATTTT.

The chain combines TRBV27 with TRBJ2-5; 8 bases fit TRBD1. Gene TRBJ2-7 matches the end of the DNA better, so the J call may be wrong. CDR1 and CDR2 from the germline V gene are MNHEY and SMNVEV (reference sequence). The CDR3 is made up of 15 amino acids. CDR3 protein: CASSFLFDRGYEQYF. Written as DNA, the CDR3 is TGTGCCAGCAGTTTCCTCTTTGACAGGGGCTACGAGCAGTACTTC.

V is TRBV9 and J is TRBJ2-3; 10 nucleotides align to TRBD2. The CDR3 has 15 residues. Germline trimming cut 6 bases from V and 4 bases from J; bases unmatched to any gene: 8. Germline CDR1 reads SGDLS; CDR2 reads YYNGEE. CDR3 amino acids: CASTPGAGGADTQYF. Written as DNA, the CDR3 is TGTGCCAGCACCCCAGGAGCGGGGGGGGCAGATACGCAGTATTTT.

A word on this clone: As the CDR3 is not closed by the conserved phenylalanine or tryptophan, this likely results from a read error. The chain combines TRBV4-1 with TRBJ2-7; D might be TRBD1 (8 bases). Trimming removed 4 bases at V and 6 bases at J, with 22 bases between. Germline V gene lookup returns CDR1 MGHRA and CDR2 YSYEKL. The CDR3 spans 16 residues. In DNA form, the CDR3 reads TGCGCCAGCAGCCTAAAGGAACTGACAGGGGAGGGCGAGCAGTACCTC. As protein: CASSLKELTGEGEQYL.

The chain combines TRBV5-1 with TRBJ2-5; D not resolved. The CDR3 is made up of 13 amino acids. The V end was cut by 0 bases, the J end by 10 bases, with 13 bases between. The germline CDR1 and CDR2 sequences are SGHRS and YFSETQ. The CDR3 DNA reads as TGCGCCAGCAGCTTGGACCCCCGCGAGGACCAGTACTTC. Protein product: CASSLDPREDQYF.

This clone came up a few times. V is TRBV10-3 and J is TRBJ1-2; D is uncertain. This CDR3 is 13 amino acids long. From germline, CDR1 is ENHRY and CDR2 SYGVKD. The CDR3: CRSGSDPNYGYTF. The CDR3 DNA follows: TGTAGATCAGGATCGGATCCGAACTATGGCTACACCTTC.

The chain employs TRBV15 and TRBJ1-6; D might be TRBD1 (6 bases). Trimming stripped 0 bases from V and 5 bases from J, with 17 bases between. The CDR3 runs to 18 residues. Germline CDR1 reads LNHNV; CDR2 reads YYDKDF (reference sequence). CDR3 sequence (DNA): TGTGCCACCAGCAGAGATTACAGGGCCCCCATGGATAATTCACCCCTCCACTTT. Translation: CATSRDYRAPMDNSPLHF.

This clone was seen a single time. A read error may account for a junction end that differs from germline. V usage is TRBV5-6 and J usage is TRBJ1-1; no firm D call. The CDR3 spans 12 residues. Germline V gene lookup returns CDR1 SGHDT and CDR2 YYEEEE. The CDR3 spells CASSLGMGEAFF. The CDR3, as DNA: TGTGCCAGCAGTTTGGGGATGGGCGAGGCTTTCTTT.

The chain has TRBV7-8 and TRBJ1-2, with a tentative D call TRBD1 (5 bases). Germline loops: CDR1 SGHVS, CDR2 FQNEAQ. V dropped 1 base and J dropped 4 bases, with 10 bases sitting between them. This CDR3 has 14 residues. The CDR3 loop reads CASSLDGALYGYTF. The CDR3 coding sequence is TGTGCCAGCAGCTTAGATGGGGCGCTCTATGGCTACACCTTC.

This chain joins TRBV11-2 and TRBJ2-5; 13 bases align to TRBD2. J gave up 2 bases and V 6 bases, and 9 bases lay outside the gene matches. CDR1 and CDR2 from the germline V gene are SGHAT and FQNNGV. The CDR3 extends over 17 amino acids. The CDR3 sequence is CASSSHGTSGAQETQYF. Here the CDR3 DNA reads TGTGCCAGCAGTTCTCATGGGACTAGCGGGGCGCAAGAGACCCAGTACTTC.